The next 18 T cell receptor beta chains were all read from a single sample in a study of blood T cell repertoires in COVID-19. Profiled with immunoSEQ multiplex PCR; TCRdb holds only in-frame clones, not every one. In the table there are about 99,000 clones, around four fifths of which are singletons. The sample taken for sequencing was peripheral blood. Every receptor here comes from a man in his sixties with acute or convalescent COVID-19.

The V call is TRBV21-1, the J call TRBJ2-1; TRBD1, the D gene given by the table, was not confirmed from the DNA. TRBV21-1 is deemed a pseudogene. This CDR3 has 16 amino acids. CDR3 nucleotide sequence: TGTGCCAGCAGCCTATCTTCAGGGGTGTCCTACAATGAGCAGTTCTTC. This sequence encodes CASSLSSGVSYNEQFF.

This clone counts as medium-sized. V usage is TRBV7-9 and J usage is TRBJ2-3, with a tentative D call TRBD1 (7 bases). Germline CDR1 SEHNR, CDR2 FQNEAQ (reference sequence). The CDR3 covers 15 residues. Trimming removed 4 bases from V and 4 bases from J, with 15 bases in between. The CDR3 loop is CASSWTTGRPDTQYF. DNA for the CDR3: TGTGCCAGCAGCTGGACGACAGGGAGGCCAGATACGCAGTATTTT. Full variable domain (rest looked up from reference TRBV7-9 and TRBJ2-3): DTGVSQNPRHKITKRGQNVTFRCDPISEHNRLYWYRQTLGQGPEFLTYFQNEAQLEKSRLLSDRFSAERPKGSFSTLEIQRTEQGDSAMYLCASSWTTGRPDTQYFGPGTRLTVL.

This chain joins TRBV12-5 and TRBJ1-2; D is possibly TRBD1 (5 bases). The ends were cut back, 1 base at V and 1 base at J, with 10 bases in the middle. The CDR3 extends over 15 amino acids. CDR1 and CDR2 from the germline V gene are LGHNT and FRNRAP. CDR3 protein: CASGLGSGDNYGYTF. The DNA for the CDR3 is TGTGCTAGTGGTTTGGGGTCGGGGGATAACTATGGCTACACCTTC.

The chain couples TRBV5-1 to TRBJ2-2; TRBD2 matches at 7 bases. The CDR3 is 16 residues long. The V segment lost 2 bases and the J segment 5 bases; nucleotides outside the gene matches: 9. From germline, CDR1 is SGHRS and CDR2 YFSETQ. CDR3 sequence: CASSLNGLVGTGELFF. The CDR3 region has the DNA TGCGCCAGCAGCTTAAATGGACTAGTGGGAACCGGGGAGCTGTTTTTT.

The chain couples TRBV5-6 to TRBJ2-1; D gene uncertain. The germline V and J ends were trimmed by 4 bases and 6 bases, with 11 bases remaining between them. This CDR3 has 13 residues. Germline V gene data show CDR1 as SGHDT and CDR2 as YYEEEE. CDR3 amino acids: CASSLLGSNEQFF. The CDR3 DNA sequence: TGTGCCAGCAGCCTTCTAGGATCCAATGAGCAGTTCTTC.

This chain uses TRBV5-1 with TRBJ1-1; 7 bases are a match to TRBD1. V trimming: 4 bases; J trimming: 1 base; junction bases outside the gene matches: 4. The length of the CDR3 is 14 residues. Germline V gene lookup returns CDR1 SGHRS and CDR2 YFSETQ. The CDR3 loop reads CASSSGQANTEAFF. CDR3 sequence (DNA): TGCGCCAGCAGCAGTGGACAGGCGAACACTGAAGCTTTCTTT.

The V gene is TRBV3-1 (or the pseudogene TRBV3-2), the J gene TRBJ2-7, with 8 bases matching TRBD1. This CDR3 has 14 residues. The V and J ends lost 4 bases and 6 bases, in that order; junction bases with no gene match: 8. From germline, CDR1 is LGHDT and CDR2 YNNKEL (reference sequence). This chain's CDR3 is CASSLGQGNSEQYF. The CDR3, as DNA: TGTGCCAGCAGCCTTGGACAGGGCAACAGCGAGCAGTACTTC.

The genes are TRBV7-2 and TRBJ1-4; D may be TRBD1 (6 bases). CDR3 length: 15 amino acids. The germline CDR1 and CDR2 sequences are SGHTA and FQGNSA. V was trimmed by 3 bases and J by 7 bases, leaving 15 bases between them. CDR3 bases: TGTGCCAGCAGCTTTCCTCCGGGGGGCGGTGAAAAACTGTTTTTT. Protein: CASSFPPGGGEKLFF. Supplemented by reference TRBV7-2 and TRBJ1-4, the full variable domain reads GAGVSQSPSNKVTEKGKDVELRCDPISGHTALYWYRQSLGQGLEFLIYFQGNSAPDKSGLPSDRFSAERTGGSVSTLTIQRTQQEDSAVYLCASSFPPGGGEKLFFGSGTQLSVL.

This clone came up a few times. The chain combines TRBV18 with TRBJ2-7, with a weak D call TRBD1 (6 bases). Trimming took off 3 bases at V and 6 bases at J, with 12 bases between the two ends. CDR1 is KGHSH, CDR2 LQKENI, per germline. The CDR3 length is 13 residues. In DNA, the CDR3 is TGTGCCAGCTCACCGCGACCAGGGGCCGAGCAGTACTTC. It translates to CASSPRPGAEQYF.

This clone was found once. The V call is TRBV9, the J call TRBJ2-1; D possibly corresponds to TRBD2 (5 bases). Trimming shortened V by 4 bases and J by 7 bases, and 18 bases separated the two germline ends. CDR1 is SGDLS, CDR2 YYNGEE, per germline. This CDR3 region has 15 residues. CDR3 in amino acids: CASSLAPGLRNEQFF. The CDR3 nucleotides read TGTGCCAGCAGCCTAGCCCCCGGACTCCGGAATGAGCAGTTCTTC.

The chain recombines TRBV11-2 with TRBJ2-7; 9 bases are a match to TRBD1. CDR1 SGHAT and CDR2 FQNNGV come from the germline V gene. The CDR3 is made up of 14 amino acids. Losses at the gene ends were 5 bases for V and 4 bases for J; bases not matched to a gene: 6. This CDR3 is CASSRGQGRYEQYF. CDR3 DNA sequence: TGTGCCAGCAGCCGGGGACAGGGTCGATACGAGCAGTACTTC.

This chain links TRBV10-2 with TRBJ2-1; 8 nucleotides match TRBD2. Germline CDR1 is WSHSY and CDR2 is SAAADI. The CDR3 has 15 amino acids. J gave up 7 bases and V 6 bases, and 11 bases lay outside the gene matches. The CDR3, as DNA: TGCGCCAGCAGGGGACCGGGACTAGGGACTAATGAGCAGTTCTTC. It yields the protein CASRGPGLGTNEQFF.

This clone has only one observation. The chain employs TRBV7-9 and TRBJ1-1; the D is unclear. CDR3 length equals 17 residues. From germline, CDR1 is SEHNR and CDR2 FQNEAQ (reference sequence). Trimming left V 4 bases short and J 0 bases short, with 18 bases between. The CDR3 nucleotides read TGTGCCAGCAGCTGGCGGGCGGAAGGCGCTCTGAACACTGAAGCTTTCTTT. Translating it yields CASSWRAEGALNTEAFF.

V gene TRBV5-1 combines with J gene TRBJ2-2; 8 bases fit TRBD1. CDR3 length: 16 amino acids. V trimming: 1 base; J trimming: 5 bases; junction bases outside the gene matches: 7. Germline lookup yields CDR1 SGHRS and CDR2 YFSETQ. Here the CDR3 reads CASSLYNRGLTGELFF. The CDR3, as DNA: TGCGCCAGCAGCTTGTATAACAGGGGGTTGACCGGGGAGCTGTTTTTT.

The chain carries TRBV6-5 and TRBJ1-5; 9 bases align to TRBD1. The CDR3 length is 14 residues. The V gene end was trimmed by 10 bases and the J gene end by 7 bases; junction bases not matched to a gene: 11. Germline CDR1 is MNHEY and CDR2 is SVGAGI. Written as DNA, the CDR3 is TGTGCCACGAAGGGGACAGGGTGGGGACAGCCCCAGCATTTT. Its protein product is CATKGTGWGQPQHF.

This clone was observed a single time. This chain uses TRBV11-2 with TRBJ2-7, with 7 bases matching TRBD2. Germline V gene lookup returns CDR1 SGHAT and CDR2 FQNNGV. The CDR3 is 16 residues long. The junction had 11 bases not matched to a gene; V was cut back by 4 bases and J by 2 bases. The CDR3 spells CASSSLWGGTAYEQYF. Written as DNA, the CDR3 is TGTGCCAGCAGCTCCCTCTGGGGAGGGACGGCCTACGAGCAGTACTTC.

The chain employs TRBV3-1 (or the pseudogene TRBV3-2) and TRBJ2-3; D might be TRBD2 (5 bases). This CDR3 region has 13 residues. Germline V gene sequence: CDR1 LGHDT, CDR2 YNNKEL (reference sequence). V gave up 1 base and J gave up 3 bases, with 5 bases separating them. CDR3 in amino acids: CASSQGTTDTQYF. In DNA, the CDR3 is TGTGCCAGCAGCCAAGGGACTACAGATACGCAGTATTTT.

The rearrangement joins TRBV4-1 to TRBJ1-1; TRBD1 agrees at 9 bases. Looked up from germline, CDR1 is MGHRA and CDR2 is YSYEKL. V lost 2 bases, J lost 11 bases, and 15 bases stayed unmatched. The CDR3 is made up of 16 amino acids. CDR3 bases: TGCGCCAGCAGCCAACCTCCCCGGGACAGGGCGGGGAAGGCTTTCTTT. Translated: CASSQPPRDRAGKAFF.